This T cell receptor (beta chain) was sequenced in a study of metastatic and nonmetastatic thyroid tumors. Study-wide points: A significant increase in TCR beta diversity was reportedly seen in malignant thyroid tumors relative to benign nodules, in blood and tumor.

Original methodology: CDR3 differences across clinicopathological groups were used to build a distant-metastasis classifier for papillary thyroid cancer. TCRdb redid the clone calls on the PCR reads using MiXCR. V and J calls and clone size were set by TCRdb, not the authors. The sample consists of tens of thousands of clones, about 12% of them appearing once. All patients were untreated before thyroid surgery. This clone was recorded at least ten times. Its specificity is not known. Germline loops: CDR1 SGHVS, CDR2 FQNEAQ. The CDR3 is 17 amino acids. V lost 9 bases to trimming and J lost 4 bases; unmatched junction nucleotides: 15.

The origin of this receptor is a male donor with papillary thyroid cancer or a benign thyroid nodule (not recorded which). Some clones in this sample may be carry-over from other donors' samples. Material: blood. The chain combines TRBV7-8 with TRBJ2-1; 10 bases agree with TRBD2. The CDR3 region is CASGEREGLRGYNEQFF. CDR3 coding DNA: TGTGCCAGTGGCGAGCGGGAGGGCCTTAGAGGGTACAATGAGCAGTTCTTC.